This T cell receptor beta chain was sequenced for a study of blood T cell repertoires in COVID-19. Study-level information: COVID-19 samples, acute and convalescent, were from the United States, Italy and Spain. The cDNA or gDNA used as material had been derived from T cells, B-cell-depleted T cells, or PBMCs.

This CDR3 spans 15 amino acids. Germline V gives CDR1 SGHRS, CDR2 YFSETQ. J was trimmed by 1 base and V by 1 base; bases with no gene match: 0. This clone was detected only a few times. As originally analysed: From reference gene primer amplification, estimates of nucleated cell counts were derived. The assay was immunoSEQ multiplex PCR, and TCRdb's table has in-frame clones only and misses some. For V, J and clone size, that table is used; D and trimming come from the DNA. The sample includes over 150,000 clones, approximately 83% of them seen just once. The TCR sequence derives from a woman aged 60-70 years with acute or convalescent COVID-19. J is TRBJ2-3 and V is TRBV5-1, with 10 bases identical to TRBD2. The specimen was peripheral blood. The CDR3 sequence: CASSLTSGGTDTQYF. The DNA of the CDR3 is TGCGCCAGCAGCTTGACTAGCGGGGGCACAGATACGCAGTATTTT.